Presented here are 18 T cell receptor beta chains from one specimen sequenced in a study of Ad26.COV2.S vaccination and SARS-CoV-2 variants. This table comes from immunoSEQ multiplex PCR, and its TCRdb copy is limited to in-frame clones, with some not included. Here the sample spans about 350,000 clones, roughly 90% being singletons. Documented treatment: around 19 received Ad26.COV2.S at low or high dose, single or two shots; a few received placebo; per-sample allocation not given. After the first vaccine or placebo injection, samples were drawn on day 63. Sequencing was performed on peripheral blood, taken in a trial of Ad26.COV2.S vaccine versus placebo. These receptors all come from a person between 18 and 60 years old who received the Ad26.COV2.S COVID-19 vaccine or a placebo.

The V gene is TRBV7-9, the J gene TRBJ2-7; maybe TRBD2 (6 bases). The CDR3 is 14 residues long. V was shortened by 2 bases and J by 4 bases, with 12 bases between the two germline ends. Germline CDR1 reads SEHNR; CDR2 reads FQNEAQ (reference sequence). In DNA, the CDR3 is TGTGCCAGCAGCTTAAGGGACTGGAAGTACGAGCAGTACTTC. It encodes CASSLRDWKYEQYF.

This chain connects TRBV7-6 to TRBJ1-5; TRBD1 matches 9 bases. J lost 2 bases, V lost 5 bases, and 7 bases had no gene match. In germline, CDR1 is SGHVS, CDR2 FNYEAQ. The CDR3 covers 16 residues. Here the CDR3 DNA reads TGTGCCAGCAGCCCATGGACAGGGGCCCGCAATCAGCCCCAGCATTTT. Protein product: CASSPWTGARNQPQHF.

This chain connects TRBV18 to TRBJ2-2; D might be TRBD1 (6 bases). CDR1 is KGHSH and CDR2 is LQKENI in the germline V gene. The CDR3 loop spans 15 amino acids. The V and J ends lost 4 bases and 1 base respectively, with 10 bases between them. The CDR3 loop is CASSLVQGNTGELFF. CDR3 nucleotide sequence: TGTGCCAGCTCACTAGTACAGGGGAACACCGGGGAGCTGTTTTTT.

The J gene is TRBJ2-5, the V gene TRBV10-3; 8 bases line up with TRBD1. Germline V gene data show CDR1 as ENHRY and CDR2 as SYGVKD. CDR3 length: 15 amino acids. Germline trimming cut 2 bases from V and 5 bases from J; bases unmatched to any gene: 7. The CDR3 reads CAISEGTGLGETQYF. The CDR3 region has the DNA TGTGCCATCAGTGAGGGGACAGGTCTTGGGGAGACCCAGTACTTC.

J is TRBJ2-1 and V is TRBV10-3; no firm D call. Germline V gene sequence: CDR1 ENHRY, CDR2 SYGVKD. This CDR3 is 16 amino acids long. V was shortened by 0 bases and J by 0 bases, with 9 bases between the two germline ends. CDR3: CAISESPVHSYNEQFF. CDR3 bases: TGTGCCATCAGTGAGTCACCGGTACACTCCTACAATGAGCAGTTCTTC.

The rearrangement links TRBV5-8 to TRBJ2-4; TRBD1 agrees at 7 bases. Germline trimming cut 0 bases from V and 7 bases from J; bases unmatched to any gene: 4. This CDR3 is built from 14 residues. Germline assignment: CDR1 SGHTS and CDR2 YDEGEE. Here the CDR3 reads CASSLGQGGNIQYF. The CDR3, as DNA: TGTGCCAGCAGCTTGGGACAAGGGGGCAACATTCAGTACTTC.

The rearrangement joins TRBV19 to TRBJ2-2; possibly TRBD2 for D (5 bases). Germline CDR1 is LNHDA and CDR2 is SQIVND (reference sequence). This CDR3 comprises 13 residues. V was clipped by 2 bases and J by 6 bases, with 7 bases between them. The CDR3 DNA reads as TGTGCCAGTAGTATACGGGAAGCCGGGGAGCTGTTTTTT. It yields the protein CASSIREAGELFF. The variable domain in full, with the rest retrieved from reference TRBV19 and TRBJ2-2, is DGGITQSPKYLFRKEGQNVTLSCEQNLNHDAMYWYRQDPGQGLRLIYYSQIVNDFQKGDIAEGYSVSREKKESFPLTVTSAQKNPTAFYLCASSIREAGELFFGEGSRLTVL.

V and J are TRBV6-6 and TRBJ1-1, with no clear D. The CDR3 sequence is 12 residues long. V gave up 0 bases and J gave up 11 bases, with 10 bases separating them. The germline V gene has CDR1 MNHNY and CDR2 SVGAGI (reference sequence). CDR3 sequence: CASSYSPGWAFF. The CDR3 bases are TGTGCCAGCAGTTACTCGCCAGGCTGGGCTTTCTTT.

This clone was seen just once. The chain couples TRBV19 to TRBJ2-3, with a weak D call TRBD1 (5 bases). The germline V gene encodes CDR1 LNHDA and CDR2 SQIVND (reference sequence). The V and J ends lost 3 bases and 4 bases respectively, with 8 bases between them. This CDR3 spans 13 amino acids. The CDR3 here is CASSIQGADTQYF. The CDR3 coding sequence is TGTGCCAGTAGTATCCAGGGTGCAGATACGCAGTATTTT. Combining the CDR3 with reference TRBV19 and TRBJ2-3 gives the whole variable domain DGGITQSPKYLFRKEGQNVTLSCEQNLNHDAMYWYRQDPGQGLRLIYYSQIVNDFQKGDIAEGYSVSREKKESFPLTVTSAQKNPTAFYLCASSIQGADTQYFGPGTRLTVL.

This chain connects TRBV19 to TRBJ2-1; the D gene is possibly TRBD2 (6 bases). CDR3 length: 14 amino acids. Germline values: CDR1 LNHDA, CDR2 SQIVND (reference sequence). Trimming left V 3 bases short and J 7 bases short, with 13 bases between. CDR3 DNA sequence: TGTGCCAGTAGTATGGTATCAGGGAGGAATGAGCAGTTCTTC. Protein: CASSMVSGRNEQFF.

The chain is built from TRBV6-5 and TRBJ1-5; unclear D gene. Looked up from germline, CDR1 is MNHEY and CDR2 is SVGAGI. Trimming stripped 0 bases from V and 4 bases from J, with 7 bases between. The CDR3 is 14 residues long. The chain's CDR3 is CASSYSGLNQPQHF. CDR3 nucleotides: TGTGCCAGCAGTTACTCAGGGCTGAATCAGCCCCAGCATTTT.

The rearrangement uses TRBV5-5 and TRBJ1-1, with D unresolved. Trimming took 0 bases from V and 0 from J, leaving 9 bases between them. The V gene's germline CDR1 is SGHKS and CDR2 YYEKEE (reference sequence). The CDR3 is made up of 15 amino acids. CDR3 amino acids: CASSLAGQLNTEAFF. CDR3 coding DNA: TGTGCCAGCAGCTTGGCCGGGCAGCTGAACACTGAAGCTTTCTTT.

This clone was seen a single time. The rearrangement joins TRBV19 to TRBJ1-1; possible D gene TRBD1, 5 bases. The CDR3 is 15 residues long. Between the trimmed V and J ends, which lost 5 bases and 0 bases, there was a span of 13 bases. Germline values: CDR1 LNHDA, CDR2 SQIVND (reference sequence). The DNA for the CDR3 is TGTGCCAGTAGTCCCGGGGGGAGGATGAACACTGAAGCTTTCTTT. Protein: CASSPGGRMNTEAFF.

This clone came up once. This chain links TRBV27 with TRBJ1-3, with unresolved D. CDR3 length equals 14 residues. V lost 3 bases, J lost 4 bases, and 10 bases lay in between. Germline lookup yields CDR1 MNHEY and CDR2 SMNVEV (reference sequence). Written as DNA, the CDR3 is TGTGCCAGCAGTTTTCTAGGGAGGGGAAACACCATATATTTT. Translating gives CASSFLGRGNTIYF.

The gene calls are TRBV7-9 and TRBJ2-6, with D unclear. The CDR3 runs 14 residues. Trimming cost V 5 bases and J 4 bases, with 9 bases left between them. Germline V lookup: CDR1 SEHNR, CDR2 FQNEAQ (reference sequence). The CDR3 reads CASSPRGGANVLTF. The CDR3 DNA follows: TGTGCCAGCAGCCCTAGAGGCGGGGCCAACGTCCTGACTTTC.

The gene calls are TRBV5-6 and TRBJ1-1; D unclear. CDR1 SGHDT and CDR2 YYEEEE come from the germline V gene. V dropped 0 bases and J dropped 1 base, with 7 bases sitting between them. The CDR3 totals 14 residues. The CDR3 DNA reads TGTGCCAGCAGCTTGGCAACGGCGAACACTGAAGCTTTCTTT. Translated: CASSLATANTEAFF.

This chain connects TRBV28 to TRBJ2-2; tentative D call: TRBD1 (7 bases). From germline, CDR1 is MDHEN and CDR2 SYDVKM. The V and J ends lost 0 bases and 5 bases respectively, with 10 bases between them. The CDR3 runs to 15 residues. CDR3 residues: CASSLWAGGTGELFF. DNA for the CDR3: TGTGCCAGCAGTTTATGGGCAGGGGGGACCGGGGAGCTGTTTTTT.

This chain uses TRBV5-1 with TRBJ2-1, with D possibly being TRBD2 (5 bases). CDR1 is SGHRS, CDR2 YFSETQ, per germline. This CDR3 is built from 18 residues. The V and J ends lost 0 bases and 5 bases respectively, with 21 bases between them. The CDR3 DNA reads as TGCGCCAGCAGCTTGGGTCCCCTGGCGGGCGGAAAACACAATGAGCAGTTCTTC. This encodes CASSLGPLAGGKHNEQFF.